This TCR beta chain was captured by sequencing in a study of blood T cell repertoires in COVID-19. Study-level information: From the United States, Italy and Spain came samples of acute and convalescent COVID-19.

The CDR3 totals 17 residues. After removal of 5 bases from V and 2 bases from J, the junction contained 11 bases not matched to a gene. CDR1 is LNHNV, CDR2 YYDKDF, per germline (reference sequence). Study processing details: Researchers report that nucleated cell counts were estimated from reference gene primer amplification. The data were produced by immunoSEQ multiplex PCR, yet TCRdb's version contains in-frame clones alone and is incomplete. V, J and clone size are those of that table, while D and trimming were read from the DNA. The table records some 200,000 clones, 85% to 90% of them present only once.

This clonotype was obtained from a man older than 75 with acute or convalescent COVID-19. The chain uses TRBV15 and TRBJ1-3, with 8 bases that match TRBD1. Sequencing input: peripheral blood. The CDR3 region is CATSPRRTGSPGNTIYF. The CDR3 DNA reads TGTGCCACCAGCCCGCGCCGGACAGGGAGCCCTGGAAACACCATATATTTT. The full variable domain, rest sourced from reference TRBV15 and TRBJ1-3, is DAMVIQNPRYQVTQFGKPVTLSCSQTLNHNVMYWYQQKSSQAPKLLFHYYDKDFNNEADTPDNFQSRRPNTSFCFLDIRSPGLGDTAMYLCATSPRRTGSPGNTIYFGEGSWLTVV.